Shown below are 11 T cell receptor beta chains from a single sample sequenced in a study of spatial heterogeneity in lung cancer. Via MiXCR, TCRdb re-called the 5' RACE reads, giving one row per CDR3 protein. The data show over 9,500 distinct CDR3 sequences, roughly 4% seen once. Time point here: sample taken at primary tumor resection. Sequencing covered unsorted whole RNA taken from tumor, nontumor lung or frozen PBMC. Sample: PBMCs, taken at surgery. The receptor source for this set is a female donor with early-stage non-small cell lung cancer.

This clonotype was recorded many times. This beta chain turned up in a library designed for alpha chains; as an off-target read, its abundance says little. The rearrangement joins TRBV7-8 to TRBJ2-3; 7 bases align to TRBD2. The germline V gene has CDR1 SGHVS and CDR2 FQNEAQ. This CDR3 has 14 residues. The CDR3 bases are TGTGCGCTGGGAGGCGGGAGAGGGACAGATACGCAGTATTTT. Residues: CALGGGRGTDTQYF.

This clonotype was seen at least ten times. This beta chain came through as a stray read in a library set up for alpha chains, and its size says little. This chain connects TRBV6-5 to TRBJ2-4, with D possibly TRBD1 on 6 matching bases. CDR3 length: 14 amino acids. The V end was cut by 0 bases, the J end by 9 bases, with 12 bases between. Per the germline V gene, CDR1 is MNHEY and CDR2 is SVGAGI. The CDR3 nucleotides read TGTGCCAGCAGTTACTCGAGACAGGAGAGCATTCAGTACTTC. Protein product: CASSYSRQESIQYF.

This clonotype was counted ten times or more. Because this beta chain is a stray read in a library intended to capture alpha chains, its abundance should not be given much weight. The chain recombines TRBV19 with TRBJ2-5; perhaps D is TRBD1 or TRBD2 (5 bases each). Germline V gene lookup returns CDR1 LNHDA and CDR2 SQIVND (reference sequence). The CDR3 runs 13 residues. The ends were cut back, 11 bases at V and 4 bases at J, with 17 bases in the middle. CDR3 region: CAVRPGGTETQYF. CDR3 bases: TGTGCCGTCCGCCCTGGGGGAACAGAGACCCAGTACTTC.

This clonotype has a count of ten or more. A library made for alpha chains picked up this beta chain off target, so its size means little. The V and J genes are TRBV28 and TRBJ2-1; D is perhaps TRBD1 (5 bases). Trimming pared 4 bases from V and 2 bases from J, leaving 9 bases between. The CDR3 loop spans 14 amino acids. The V gene's germline CDR1 is MDHEN and CDR2 SYDVKM. The CDR3 region has the DNA TGTGCCAGCAGTTGGGGCCAAGCCTACAATGAGCAGTTCTTC. Translation gives CASSWGQAYNEQFF.

This clonotype ranks as medium-sized. A library made for alpha chains picked up this beta chain off target, so its size means little. V and J are TRBV11-2 and TRBJ1-3; D is perhaps TRBD1 (5 bases). Trimming shortened V by 8 bases and J by 4 bases, and 15 bases separated the two germline ends. This CDR3 is built from 14 residues. Germline assignment: CDR1 SGHAT and CDR2 FQNNGV. The CDR3 DNA sequence: TGTGCCAGCCGCAACGGGGGTCCCGGAAACACCATATATTTT. Translated: CASRNGGPGNTIYF.

This clonotype was seen repeatedly, ten times or more. This beta chain was picked up by a library intended for alpha chains and is off target, so its count carries little meaning. The rearrangement links TRBV11-2 to TRBJ2-1; TRBD1 matches at 7 bases. The CDR3 extends over 15 amino acids. Germline assignment: CDR1 SGHAT and CDR2 FQNNGV. V shed 4 bases, J shed 1 base, and the junction held 4 bases outside the gene matches. This CDR3 reads CASSYQDRSYNEQFF. The CDR3 nucleotides read TGTGCCAGCAGCTACCAGGACAGGTCCTACAATGAGCAGTTCTTC.

In this sample, this clonotype turned up many times. The library was built for alpha chains, so this beta chain is an off-target read and its size means little. The chain combines TRBV7-2 with TRBJ2-3; 9 positions match TRBD2. Trimming at V came to 1 base and at J to 2 bases, leaving 7 bases not matched to a gene. Germline V gives CDR1 SGHTA, CDR2 FQGNSA. The CDR3 spans 17 residues. The CDR3 sequence is CASSLDMLAGLTDTQYF. The CDR3 DNA is TGTGCCAGCAGCTTAGATATGCTAGCGGGGCTCACAGATACGCAGTATTTT.

This clonotype has ten or more counts. The library was designed around alpha chains, so this beta chain is a stray read whose abundance carries little weight. The rearrangement joins TRBV4-3 to TRBJ1-5; 11 positions match TRBD1. CDR3 length: 18 amino acids. Germline V gene data show CDR1 as LGHNA and CDR2 as YSLEER. V shed 1 base, J shed 7 bases, and the junction held 12 bases outside the gene matches. For the CDR3, the DNA is TGCGCCAGCAGCCAAGGGGGTCTGGACAGGGGGCCAGGGCAGCCCCAGCATTTT. Amino acid sequence: CASSQGGLDRGPGQPQHF.

This clonotype was seen repeatedly, ten times or more. The size of this beta chain means little, since it is a stray read in a library made for alpha chains. This sequence joins TRBV5-4 and TRBJ1-6; D gene unclear. The CDR3 consists of 14 residues. The germline V gene encodes CDR1 SGHNT and CDR2 YYREEE (reference sequence). Trimming cost V 0 bases and J 7 bases, with 8 bases left between them. Written as DNA, the CDR3 is TGTGCCAGCAGCTTGGACCTGGGGAATTCACCCCTCCACTTT. Amino acid sequence: CASSLDLGNSPLHF.

Turning to this clonotype: The library was designed around alpha chains, so this beta chain is a stray read whose abundance carries little weight. J is TRBJ2-7 and V is TRBV4-1; 8 bases line up with TRBD2. The V segment lost 0 bases and the J segment 3 bases; nucleotides outside the gene matches: 7. CDR1 MGHRA and CDR2 YSYEKL come from the germline V gene. The CDR3 extends over 16 amino acids. CDR3 sequence reads: CASSQDGSGVLYEQYF. Here the CDR3 DNA reads TGCGCCAGCAGCCAAGACGGTAGCGGGGTCCTCTACGAGCAGTACTTC.

This clonotype was observed many times. A library made for alpha chains picked up this beta chain off target, so its size means little. The chain joins TRBV20-1 to TRBJ2-1, with TRBD2 matching over 14 bases. J was trimmed by 6 bases and V by 2 bases; bases with no gene match: 12. Per the germline V gene, CDR1 is DFQATT and CDR2 is SNEGSKA (reference sequence). CDR3 size: 18 residues. As DNA, the CDR3 is TGCAGTGCTAGAATGCTCTTACCGGGACTAGCGGGAGTCAATGAGCAGTTCTTC. Amino acid sequence: CSARMLLPGLAGVNEQFF.